Reported below is one TCR beta chain. What it recognizes is unknown. The assay was immunoSEQ multiplex PCR, and TCRdb's table has in-frame clones only and misses some. The sample lists approximately 100,000 clones; about 89% were seen once. Germline trimming cut 4 bases from V and 2 bases from J; bases unmatched to any gene: 5. This CDR3 region has 14 residues. The V gene's germline CDR1 is SGDLS and CDR2 YYNGEE. The data originate from a study of T cell responses to AZD1222 COVID-19 vaccine. Study-wide results and limits: At baseline, just a handful of AZD1222 recipients tested seropositive. Per reports, nearly half of all spike-specific TCRs target regions that are unmutated in variants. Donors were chiefly white British, with a greater number of females, and clonal diversity was perhaps underestimated. At 160-218 and 743-854, vaccine-associated CD4 TCRs were dominant, and they spanned spike.

The sequence was obtained from an adult in good health. The chain has TRBV9 and TRBJ1-1; 7 bases align to TRBD1. The sample was peripheral blood, taken on day 0 of AZD1222 vaccination. CDR3 in amino acids: CASSLGQANTEAFF. The CDR3 DNA reads TGTGCCAGCAGCTTAGGACAGGCCAACACTGAAGCTTTCTTT.